This T cell receptor beta chain was profiled in a study of CD8+CD57+ T cells in acquired aplastic anemia. Overall study findings and caveats: The same twenty-nine CD8+ CDR3 sequences occurred in patients and in controls.

Concerning this clonotype: Antigen specificity is unknown.

According to the study, genomic DNA was the template for TCR beta VDJ and CDR3 profiling. MiXCR was run by TCRdb on the reads, yielding one entry per CDR3 protein. Of about 120,000 distinct CDR3 sequences listed, approximately 61% were seen once; the top ten hold roughly 32%. Germline V gene sequence: CDR1 DFQATT, CDR2 SNEGSKA (reference sequence). This CDR3 comprises 11 residues. V trimming: 3 bases; J trimming: 5 bases; junction bases outside the gene matches: 0. Patients included in sequencing had previously demonstrated CD8+CD57+ cell expansion by flow cytometry. This TCR came from a human donor with aplastic anemia. This chain links TRBV20-1 with TRBJ2-7, with 8 bases matching TRBD2. Input material: sorted CD4+, CD8+, or CD8+CD57+ T cells (not recorded which) from PBMCs. CDR3 nucleotides: TGCAGTGCTAGCGGGGGGGACGAGCAGTACTTC. It is translated as CSASGGDEQYF.